The sequence of this T cell receptor beta chain was determined in a study of memory CD4+ T cells and cytomegalovirus serostatus. The sort gate was single viable CD3+CD4+CD8-CD45RO+ cells for memory CD4+ T cells. Produced via immunoSEQ multiplex PCR; TCRdb's table is partial and in-frame only. The sample lists tens of thousands of clones, about 80% occurring once. Comment on this clone: The antigen is not known.

Trimming took 5 bases from V and 3 from J, leaving 5 bases between them. The germline CDR1 and CDR2 sequences are SGHAT and FQNNGV. The CDR3 is made up of 11 amino acids. Findings and caveats of the study: Suggested: most of the CMV-linked TCR signature lies in CD4+ memory cells.

Sequenced sample: memory CD4+ T cells from blood. This chain links TRBV11-2 with TRBJ2-7; D not resolved. The TCR was taken from an adult in good health and CMV-seronegative. CDR3 coding DNA: TGTGCCAGCAGCCGGTTCTACGAGCAGTACTTC. It yields the protein CASSRFYEQYF.